This T cell receptor beta chain was obtained from a study of CXCR3-negative and CXCR3-positive naive CD8 T cells (dated by TCRdb to about 2019). Study-wide context: In total, 130 million to 150 million TRB reads were obtained, which works out to roughly 1.5 +/- 0.3 million reads per library. Diversity and physicochemical repertoire analyses were performed on 11 donors pooled from two independent experiments. The TRBV-TRBJ cluster analysis covered naive subsets from 5 donors and memory cells from 3 donors.

Each CD8+ T cell subset was flow-sorted in triplicate, with over 250,000 cells per subset placed directly into RLT lysis buffer. Naive CD8+ T cells were defined stringently as CD45RO-CCR7+CD27+CD95- to exclude memory contaminants. Peripheral blood mononuclear cells were isolated from buffy coats by standard density gradient centrifugation. Naive CXCR3-negative and CXCR3-positive CD8+ T cells were flow-sorted on a FACSAria III. An RNeasy Mini Kit was used to extract total RNA from the sorted cells. CDR1 and CDR2 are read off the germline V gene (reference sequence) as SGHAT and FQDESV. Spanning cysteine to phenylalanine, the CDR3 consists of 14 amino acids. A DNA sequence was not provided. General findings and caveats noted by the study authors: Comparably high repertoire diversity was found in both naive subsets, whereas much lower repertoire diversity was found in memory CD8+ T cells. Compared with CXCR3-negative naive cells, CXCR3-positive naive cells had TRB CDR3s with higher hydrophobicity (lower Kidera factor 4), lower energy, and higher strength and volume indices. Because surface CD5, which has been linked to self-reactivity in mice, was comparable between naive subsets, TCR interaction strength was also inferred from TRB CDR3 physicochemical properties. CXCR3 expression partially decreased after cryopreservation, so most assays used freshly isolated PBMCs. TRBV-TRBJ usage was similar between naive CXCR3-negative and CXCR3-positive cells from the same donor, while memory cells showed distinct patterns.

Sequencing took place on a NextSeq 550. The Human TCR Profiling Kit (MiLaboratory) was used to make UMI-labeled 5' RACE TRB cDNA libraries. cDNA synthesis used the entire amount of extracted RNA, and PCR amplification then used the entire amount of cDNA produced. The libraries were made side by side, with each library going through the same number of PCR cycles. On the authors' methods: With a requirement of at least two reads per UMI, MIGEC and MiXCR extracted about 50,000 +/- 10,000 unique UMI-labeled TRB cDNA molecules per library. On average, each library contained approximately 40,000 +/- 10,000 functional in-frame TRB CDR3 nucleotide clonotypes without stop codons. After downsampling to 5000 UMI-labeled TRB molecules per sample, diversity metrics such as normalized Shannon-Wiener and Chao1 were calculated in VDJtools. Clonotype-size-weighted physicochemical properties of the central five CDR3 residues (interaction energy, strength, volume and Kidera factor 4) were computed in VDJtools. Based on TCRdb reprocessing of the reads, there is one entry per CDR3 protein sequence, and DNA is missing. These V and J calls originate from TCRdb's pipeline instead of the authors' own analysis. This sample's table lists about 110,000 distinct CDR3 sequences. Roughly 0.38% of the sample lies in the top ten.

Worth noting for this clonotype: This clone's antigen is unknown.

In this chain, TRBV11-1 is recombined with TRBJ2-3. The specimen sequenced was naive CXCR3+ CD8+ T cells from blood. Reading the label with the study, this specimen's cell subset or site is: CD45RO-CCR7+CD27+CD95- naive CD8+ T cells expressing CXCR3 (TNR3+). The TCR comes from a human donor in good health. Some clones in this sample may be carry-over from other donors' samples. For the CDR3, the sequence is CASSSNGRADTQYF. Outside the CDR3, residues come from the reference TRBV11-1 and TRBJ2-3 proteins, so the full variable domain is: EAEVAQSPRYKITEKSQAVAFWCDPISGHATLYWYRQILGQGPELLVQFQDESVVDDSQLPKDRFSAERLKGVDSTLKIQPAELGDSAMYLCASSSNGRADTQYFGPGTRLTVL.